The subject of this entry is one TCR beta chain. This sample is drawn from a study of T cell changes during pregnancy in multiple sclerosis. V lost 3 bases, J lost 6 bases, and 16 bases lay in between. Germline V gene data show CDR1 as SGHAT and CDR2 as FQNNGV. The CDR3 totals 15 residues. This table comes from immunoSEQ multiplex PCR, and its TCRdb copy is limited to in-frame clones, with some not included. Among some 100,000 clones listed, over 85% were seen once. The TCR originated in a female donor with multiple sclerosis, enrolled in a pregnancy study. The specimen was peripheral blood, collected in the second trimester of pregnancy. This chain uses TRBV11-2 with TRBJ2-3; tentatively, D is TRBD2 (6 bases). CDR3 loop: CASSFERSSGDTQYF. For the CDR3, the DNA is TGTGCCAGCAGCTTCGAGAGATCGAGCGGGGATACGCAGTATTTT.